What follows describes a single TCR beta chain. This entry is derived from a study of OX40 agonist ivuxolimab in advanced cancers. CDR3 size: 19 residues. Germline CDR1 is SGHDN and CDR2 is FVKESK. Deletions cut 4 bases from V and 4 bases from J, with 23 bases between. TCRdb's table, derived via immunoSEQ multiplex PCR, lists solely in-frame clones and lacks some. This table has 25,000 to 35,000 clones, about three quarters appearing once. The sequencing here drew on CD4+ or CD8+ T cells sorted from blood, taken in a trial of the OX40 agonist ivuxolimab. The rearrangement uses TRBV14 and TRBJ2-6, with D possibly TRBD1 on 6 matching bases. The sequence was collected from an adult with an advanced solid tumor such as melanoma, head and neck, liver or kidney cancer. CDR3 in amino acids: CASSLKRGQRALGANVLTF. CDR3 DNA: TGTGCCAGCAGCCTTAAAAGGGGACAACGGGCTCTAGGGGCCAACGTCCTGACTTTC.